Listed below are T cell receptor beta chains from one sample, sequenced in a study of tumor-infiltrating lymphocytes in primary liver carcinoma. TCRdb reprocessed the multiplex PCR reads via MiXCR and lists one record per CDR3 protein. The sample has approximately 330,000 distinct CDR3 sequences, around three fifths seen once. Material for sequencing was peripheral blood. The receptors originated from a man aged 35-49 years with primary liver carcinoma and hepatitis B virus infection. The CDR3 runs from the conserved cysteine through the conserved F or W. The D gene is left open where the match is weak. Clone size appears in some rows only: once, few, many, or a class for an expanded clone.

TRBV5-5	NA	many	TRBJ1-6	TGTGCCAGCAGCTTGACGGAGTCCTTTAATTCACCCCTCCACTTT	CASSLTESFNSPLHF
TRBV5-5	TRBD2	NA	TRBJ2-1	TGTGCCAGCAGCTCTACAACTAGCGACTACAATGAGCAGTTCTTC	CASSSTTSDYNEQFF
TRBV11-1	NA	NA	TRBJ2-3	TGTGCCAGCAGCTTTCTGATCACTAGCATAGATACGCAGTATTTT	CASSFLITSIDTQYF
TRBV7-2	TRBD1	once	TRBJ1-2	TGTGCCAGCAGTCCTCCAGGTGACAGGGGCCATGGCTACACCTTC	CASSPPGDRGHGYTF
TRBV4-3	NA	NA	TRBJ2-1	TGCGCCAGCAGCCAAAATCGGGCCAGTTCCAATGAGCAGTTCTTC	CASSQNRASSNEQFF
TRBV28	NA	NA	TRBJ1-5	TGTGCCAGCAGTTTAATGTTTCCAGGGGCCGTCGGTAGTGGGCCCCGGCATTTT	CASSLMFPGAVGSGPRHF
TRBV30	NA	few	TRBJ1-1	TGTGCCTGGCAACAGGGAGAGATTATGAACACTGAAGCTTTCTTT	CAWQQGEIMNTEAFF
TRBV6-5	NA	many	TRBJ1-3	TGTGCCAGCAGATTGACGGTCACTGGAAACACCATATATTTT	CASRLTVTGNTIYF
TRBV5-1	TRBD1	NA	TRBJ2-5	TGCGCCAGCAGGACCGACAGGGTATGGGTCAGAGAGACCCAGTACTTC	CASRTDRVWVRETQYF
TRBV5-5	NA	NA	TRBJ1-2	TGTGCCAGCAGCTCCTCGGGGACGGCTAACTATGGCTACACCTTC	CASSSSGTANYGYTF
TRBV4-1	NA	NA	TRBJ2-7	TGCGCCAGCAGCCAAGATGCTAACGGGAACTCCTATGAGCAGTACTTC	CASSQDANGNSYEQYF
TRBV28	NA	NA	TRBJ1-1	TGTGCCAGCAGTCCTCTATACGACACTGAAGCTTTCTTT	CASSPLYDTEAFF
TRBV5-4	NA	once	TRBJ2-3	TGTGCCAACACCCCCGGTACGGCGGCAGATACGCAGTATTTT	CANTPGTAADTQYF
TRBV7-3	TRBD2	NA	TRBJ2-3	TGTGCCAGCAGTCCACTAGCGGGAGGAGTCGCAGATACGCAGTATTTT	CASSPLAGGVADTQYF
TRBV4-3	TRBD1	many	TRBJ2-7	TGCGCCAGCAGCCAGTCGGACAGGGGTGGGTACGAGCAGTACTTC	CASSQSDRGGYEQYF
TRBV29-1	NA	many	TRBJ1-1	TGCAGCGTTGCGGGGGGCCAGGGTTATGTAGCTTTCTTT	CSVAGGQGYVAFF
TRBV4-1	NA	NA	TRBJ1-2	TGCGCCAGCAGCCAAGAGAGGACCGACTACTATGGCTACACCTTC	CASSQERTDYYGYTF
TRBV28	NA	NA	TRBJ1-1	TGTGCCAGCAGTTTTTTTGAGCGGTTTGGAGCTTTCTTT	CASSFFERFGAFF
TRBV5-1	NA	few	TRBJ1-4	TGCGCCAGCAGCTCTGGGCCTCCCGCTGGCGAAAAACTGTTTTTT	CASSSGPPAGEKLFF
TRBV4-2	TRBD2	NA	TRBJ2-1	TGTGCCAGCAGCCGTCTAGCGGGAGCTTCAAATGAGGAGTTCTTC	CASSRLAGASNEEFF
TRBV24-1	TRBD1	NA	TRBJ2-5	TGTGCCACCAGTGGTGGGACAGGGGTGAGGGAGACCCAGTACTTC	CATSGGTGVRETQYF
TRBV9	NA	NA	TRBJ1-5	TGTGCCAGCAGCGCCACAGGGTATCAGCCCCAGCATTTT	CASSATGYQPQHF
TRBV6-5	TRBD1	few	TRBJ2-1	TGTGCCAGCAGTTATTCCGGACAGGGGCGACATGAGCAGTTCTTC	CASSYSGQGRHEQFF
TRBV29-1	NA	many	TRBJ1-1	TGCAGCGTTCTAGACCCCGGCACTGAAGCTTTCTTT	CSVLDPGTEAFF
TRBV11-2	TRBD2	few	TRBJ2-7	TGTGCTAACAGCTTAGCTTTAGCGGGAGGGCCCTCCGAGCAGTACTTC	CANSLALAGGPSEQYF
TRBV12-3/TRBV12-4	NA	NA	TRBJ2-5	TGTGCCAGCAGCCCCCCCTCAGAGACCAAGAACTTC	CASSPPSETKNF
TRBV5-1	NA	few	TRBJ1-5	TGCGCCAGCAGCTTGGGAGGAGTGGGGGACCAGCCCCAGCATTTT	CASSLGGVGDQPQHF
TRBV11-2	NA	once	TRBJ2-2	TGTGCCAGTAGCCAGCCGGGACACCGAACGAACACCGAGAAGCTGTTTTTT	CASSQPGHRTNTEKLFF
TRBV5-4	NA	few	TRBJ2-7	TGTGCCAGCAATTTACAGGGTTCCTACGAGCAGTACTTC	CASNLQGSYEQYF
TRBV4-3	TRBD1	many	TRBJ1-2	TGCGCCAGCAGCCAAGAGGACAGGGGAAGAGGCTACACCTTC	CASSQEDRGRGYTF
TRBV13	NA	NA	TRBJ1-1	TGTGTCAGCAGCTACGATTCGGGGCGGAGGACTGAAGCTTTCTTT	CVSSYDSGRRTEAFF
TRBV6-5	TRBD2	NA	TRBJ2-7	TGTGCCAGCAGGCGACTAGCGGAGGCGAGCCCCTACGAGCAGTACTTC	CASRRLAEASPYEQYF
TRBV11-2	NA	NA	TRBJ2-3	TGTGCCAGCAGCTTAAAAGGGTCTAGCATGGGTACGCAGTATTTT	CASSLKGSSMGTQYF
TRBV11-3	NA	few	TRBJ2-3	TGCGCCAGCAGCCAGGGGCGACTCGAAACGCAGTATTTT	CASSQGRLETQYF
TRBV6-5	NA	NA	TRBJ1-1	TGTGCTAGCAAGGATGGTAACACTGAAGCTTTCTTT	CASKDGNTEAFF
TRBV5-1	NA	few	TRBJ2-3	TGCGCCGGTAGCACGGAGACAGATACGCAGTATTTT	CAGSTETDTQYF
TRBV12-3/TRBV12-4	NA	many	TRBJ2-7	TGTGCCAGCAGTCCTACCCCGACAGGCTCCTACGAGCAGTACTTC	CASSPTPTGSYEQYF
TRBV29-1	TRBD1	many	TRBJ2-7	TGCAGCGTTGATCGACAGGGGACCCACGAGCAGTACTTC	CSVDRQGTHEQYF
TRBV6-6	NA	many	TRBJ2-7	TGTGCCAGCAGTTACTCGAGACAGGACTCCTACGAGCAGTACTTC	CASSYSRQDSYEQYF
TRBV29-1	NA	NA	TRBJ2-1	TGCAGCGGGATCGGAAAGGGGACCTACAAGGAGCAGTTCTTC	CSGIGKGTYKEQFF
TRBV11-2	NA	NA	TRBJ2-7	TGTGCCAGCTCTAGGACCCGCGAGCAGTACTTC	CASSRTREQYF
TRBV5-1	NA	few	TRBJ2-3	TGCGCCAGCAGCTTGGCCGGCCCCACAGATACGCAGTATTTT	CASSLAGPTDTQYF
TRBV29-1	TRBD1	NA	TRBJ2-1	TGCAGCGTCGAAACTTGGGACAGGGTCAATGAGCATTTCTTC	CSVETWDRVNEHFF
TRBV12-3/TRBV12-4	NA	NA	TRBJ2-7	TGTGCCAGCAGTATCCGCCTAGAGTCGCAGCCGGGGGAGCAGTACTTC	CASSIRLESQPGEQYF
TRBV11-3	TRBD1	NA	TRBJ2-2	TGTGCCAGCATCTTAGACAGGGCCGGGGAGCTGTTTTTT	CASILDRAGELFF
TRBV11-2	TRBD2	NA	TRBJ2-1	TGTGCCAGTAGCTTAGGTCGATCTAGCGGGAGGGTCAATGAGCAGCTCTTC	CASSLGRSSGRVNEQLF
TRBV11-2	NA	NA	TRBJ2-3	TGTGCCAGCAGCGAGACAGCCTCCTCGCAGTATTTT	CASSETASSQYF
TRBV11-2	NA	NA	TRBJ2-1	TGTACCAGCAGCCTCGGAGGAACTAACTACGGGGAGCACTTCTTC	CTSSLGGTNYGEHFF
TRBV11-2	NA	few	TRBJ2-7	TGTGTCAGCAGCCTCGGCCTGGAGCAATACTTC	CVSSLGLEQYF
TRBV11-2	TRBD2	NA	TRBJ2-1	TGTGCCAGCGGCTTAATACAGGAGGCTGGTCGACTAGCGGCCTACAATGAGCAGTTCTTC	CASGLIQEAGRLAAYNEQFF
TRBV13	NA	NA	TRBJ2-7	TGTGCCAGCAGCTCAATGAGCTCCTACGAGCAGTACTTC	CASSSMSSYEQYF
TRBV11-3	NA	NA	TRBJ2-2	TGTGCCAGCCAAAGCGGCAGCGGCGACTCCGGGGAGCTGTTTTTT	CASQSGSGDSGELFF